This is a list of T cell receptor beta chains from one sample in a study of blood T cell repertoires in COVID-19. TCRdb keeps only in-frame clones here, not all; method: immunoSEQ multiplex PCR. This table holds 130,000 or so clones, about 86% found once. Sequenced: peripheral blood. All receptors derive from a woman aged 60-75 years with acute or convalescent COVID-19. CDR3s include the opening cysteine and the closing phenylalanine or tryptophan. D genes are given only for firm matches.

V,J,D,CDR3,DNA
TRBV19,TRBJ1-3,.,CASSTRGGSGNTIYF,TGTGCCAGTAGTACCCGCGGAGGCTCTGGAAACACCATATATTTT
TRBV7-8,TRBJ2-7,TRBD1,CASSLPRPGQGAYEQYF,TGTGCCAGCAGCTTACCAAGACCGGGACAGGGGGCCTACGAGCAGTACTTC
TRBV5-1,TRBJ1-3,.,CASSLAAGRSGNTIYF,TGCGCCAGCAGCTTGGCCGCAGGGCGATCTGGAAACACCATATATTTT
TRBV29-1,TRBJ1-2,.,CSVEGSRVYGYTF,TGCAGCGTCGAGGGAAGTCGGGTCTATGGCTACACCTTC
TRBV7-8,TRBJ1-1,.,CASRTQGDTEAFF,TGTGCCAGCAGGACCCAGGGTGACACTGAAGCTTTCTTT
TRBV7-2,TRBJ2-7,TRBD2,CASSPAGGSYEQYF,TGTGCCAGCAGCCCCGCGGGGGGATCCTACGAGCAGTACTTC
TRBV25-1,TRBJ1-3,.,CASSTVPASGNTIYF,TGTGCCAGCAGTACAGTCCCAGCCTCTGGAAACACCATATATTTT
TRBV7-6,TRBJ2-7,.,CASSPNDRIAYEQYF,TGTGCCAGCAGCCCAAATGACAGGATAGCCTACGAGCAGTACTTC
TRBV19,TRBJ1-5,TRBD1,CASRGSRDRASNQPQHF,TGTGCCAGTAGGGGGAGTAGGGACAGGGCTTCCAATCAGCCCCAGCATTTT
TRBV20-1,TRBJ1-1,.,CSASSLAATFF,TGCAGTGCTTCATCGTTGGCGGCGACTTTCTTT
TRBV24-1,TRBJ2-1,TRBD2,CATSDPGLAGGNEQFF,TGTGCCACCAGTGACCCCGGACTAGCGGGGGGGAATGAGCAGTTCTTC
TRBV6-2/TRBV6-3,TRBJ2-3,TRBD2,CASSPGLAQFTDTQYF,TGTGCCAGCAGTCCAGGACTAGCGCAATTCACAGATACGCAGTATTTT